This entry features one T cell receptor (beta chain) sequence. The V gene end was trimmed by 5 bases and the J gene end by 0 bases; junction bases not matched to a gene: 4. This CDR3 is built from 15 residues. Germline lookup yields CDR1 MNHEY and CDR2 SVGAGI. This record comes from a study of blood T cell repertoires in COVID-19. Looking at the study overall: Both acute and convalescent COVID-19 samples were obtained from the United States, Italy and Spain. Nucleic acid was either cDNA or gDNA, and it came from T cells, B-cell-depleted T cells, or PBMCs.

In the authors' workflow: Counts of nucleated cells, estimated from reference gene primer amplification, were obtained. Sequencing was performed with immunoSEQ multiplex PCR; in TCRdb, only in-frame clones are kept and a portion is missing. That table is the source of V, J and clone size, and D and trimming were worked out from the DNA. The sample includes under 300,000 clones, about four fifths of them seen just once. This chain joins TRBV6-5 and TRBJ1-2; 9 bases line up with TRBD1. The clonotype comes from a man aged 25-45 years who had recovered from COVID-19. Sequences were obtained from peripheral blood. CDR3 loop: CASSTRQGANYGYTF. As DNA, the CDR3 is TGTGCCAGCAGTACACGACAGGGGGCTAACTATGGCTACACCTTC.